Sequencing of this T cell receptor (beta chain) was carried out in a study of cytomegalovirus exposure and HLA in healthy donors. Findings of the study overall: Among the CMV-associated chains, three were confirmed in vitro as specific for CMV antigens. Immune exposure data for these donors was limited to CMV serostatus.

This CDR3 has 12 residues. From germline, CDR1 is MDHEN and CDR2 SYDVKM. As concerns this clone: The target antigen is unknown.

PCR used 60 Vbeta primers and 13 Jbeta primers. TCRdb keeps only in-frame clones here, not all; method: immunoSEQ multiplex PCR. This table has about 180,000 clones, over 70% appearing once. Material for sequencing was PBMCs. The clonotype was recovered from a male donor in good health and CMV-seronegative. The chain has TRBV28 and TRBJ2-5, with a possible D match to TRBD1 (5 bases). The J call may be mistaken, given a closer DNA end match to TRBJ2-7. The CDR3 DNA reads as TGTGCCAGCGGGGCGGAGCACGACGAGCAGTACTTC. Its protein is CASGAEHDEQYF.